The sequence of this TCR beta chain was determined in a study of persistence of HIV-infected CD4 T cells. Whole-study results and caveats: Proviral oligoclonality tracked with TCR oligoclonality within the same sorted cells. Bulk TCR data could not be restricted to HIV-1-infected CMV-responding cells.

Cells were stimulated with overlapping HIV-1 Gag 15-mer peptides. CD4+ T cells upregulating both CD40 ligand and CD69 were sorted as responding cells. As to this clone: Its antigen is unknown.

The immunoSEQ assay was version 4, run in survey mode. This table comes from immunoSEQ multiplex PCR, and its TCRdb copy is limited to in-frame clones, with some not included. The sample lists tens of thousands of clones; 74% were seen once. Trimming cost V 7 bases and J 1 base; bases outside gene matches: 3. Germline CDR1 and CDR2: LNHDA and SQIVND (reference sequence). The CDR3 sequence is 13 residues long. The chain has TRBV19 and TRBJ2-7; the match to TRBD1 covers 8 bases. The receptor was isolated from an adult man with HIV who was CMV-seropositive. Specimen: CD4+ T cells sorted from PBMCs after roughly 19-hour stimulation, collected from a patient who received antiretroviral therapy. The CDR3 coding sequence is TGTGCCAGTACGGACAGGGATTCCTACGAGCAGTACTTC. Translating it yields CASTDRDSYEQYF. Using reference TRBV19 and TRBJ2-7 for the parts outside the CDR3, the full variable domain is DGGITQSPKYLFRKEGQNVTLSCEQNLNHDAMYWYRQDPGQGLRLIYYSQIVNDFQKGDIAEGYSVSREKKESFPLTVTSAQKNPTAFYLCASTDRDSYEQYFGPGTRLTVT.